These 29 T cell receptor beta chains share one sample of origin, sequenced in a study of cytotoxic CD8 clonotypes in ibrutinib-treated CLL. Using immunoSEQ multiplex PCR, the repertoire was profiled, and TCRdb retains in-frame clones only, with some absent. The table records about 140,000 clones, 77% of them present only once. The sequencing here drew on PBMCs, taken after 12 months of ibrutinib treatment. The source is a human donor with chronic lymphocytic leukemia.

CDR3 amino acids: CASSLRSADWWPYEQYF. CDR3 sequence (DNA): TGTGCCAGCAGCTTACGTTCAGCAGATTGGTGGCCCTACGAGCAGTACTTC. The rearrangement joins TRBV11-3 to TRBJ2-7; no definite D call. The germline V gene has CDR1 SGHNT and CDR2 YENEEA. This CDR3 spans 17 amino acids. The V end lost 2 bases, the J end lost 2 bases, and 19 bases lay between the germline ends. The full variable domain, its missing parts supplied by reference TRBV11-3 and TRBJ2-7, is EAGVVQSPRYKIIEKKQPVAFWCNPISGHNTLYWYLQNLGQGPELLIRYENEEAVDDSQLPKDRFSAERLKGVDSTLKIQPAELGDSAVYLCASSLRSADWWPYEQYFGPGTRLTVT.

The rearrangement uses TRBV7-3 and TRBJ2-1, with D perhaps TRBD2 (6 bases). V was shortened by 5 bases and J by 10 bases, with 15 bases between the two germline ends. Germline V gene lookup returns CDR1 SGHTA and CDR2 FQGTGA. This CDR3 contains 13 residues. The DNA for the CDR3 is TGTGCCAGCAGCCCTCAGGAGGGGCCCGAGCAGTTCTTC. It is translated as CASSPQEGPEQFF.

This clone occurred once. The chain combines TRBV10-3 with TRBJ2-5; a weak D match, TRBD2 (6 bases). V lost 6 bases and J lost 0, with 8 bases in between. Germline CDR1 reads ENHRY; CDR2 reads SYGVKD. CDR3 length: 13 amino acids. The DNA for the CDR3 is TGTGCCATCAGGCCGGGGGACCAAGAGACCCAGTACTTC. Amino acid sequence: CAIRPGDQETQYF.

The chain employs TRBV30 and TRBJ1-6; unclear D gene. Per germline, CDR1 GTSNPN and CDR2 SVGIG (reference sequence). There are 16 residues in the CDR3. The germline V and J ends were trimmed by 4 bases and 0 bases, with 13 bases remaining between them. The DNA for the CDR3 is TGTGCCTGGACCCCTTCGGGGAGCTCCTATAATTCACCCCTCCACTTT. Its translation: CAWTPSGSSYNSPLHF.

This sequence joins TRBV5-1 and TRBJ1-1, with D unresolved. The CDR3 contains 13 residues. CDR1 SGHRS and CDR2 YFSETQ come from the germline V gene. Trimming removed 4 bases from V and 11 bases from J, with 18 bases in between. The CDR3 bases are TGCGCCAGCAGCCAAGATGAAATGGGGTGGGCTTTCTTT. Amino acid sequence: CASSQDEMGWAFF.

The V call is TRBV2, the J call TRBJ1-4; the D is unclear. V lost 2 bases and J lost 3, with 10 bases in between. The length of the CDR3 is 15 residues. Germline CDR1 is SNHLY and CDR2 is FYNNEI. Here the CDR3 reads CASSELPVANEKLFF. The CDR3, as DNA: TGTGCCAGCAGTGAACTGCCAGTTGCTAATGAAAAACTGTTTTTT.

CDR3: CASSRGTSNQPQHF. CDR3 DNA: TGTGCCAGCAGCAGGGGGACAAGCAATCAGCCCCAGCATTTT. This chain joins TRBV7-2 and TRBJ1-5; D possibly corresponds to TRBD1 (6 bases). The CDR3 length is 14 residues. V shed 5 bases and J shed 1 base, with 9 bases lying between them. Germline V gives CDR1 SGHTA, CDR2 FQGNSA. Filled out from reference TRBV7-2 and TRBJ1-5, the complete variable domain reads GAGVSQSPSNKVTEKGKDVELRCDPISGHTALYWYRQSLGQGLEFLIYFQGNSAPDKSGLPSDRFSAERTGGSVSTLTIQRTQQEDSAVYLCASSRGTSNQPQHFGDGTRLSIL.

This rearrangement joins TRBV7-2 to TRBJ1-1, with D perhaps matching TRBD1 (5 bases). The CDR3 totals 15 residues. Germline V gives CDR1 SGHTA, CDR2 FQGNSA. V was trimmed by 1 base and J by 1 base, leaving 10 bases between them. The CDR3, as DNA: TGTGCCAGCAGCTTAGGCGGGGGAGGGAACACTGAAGCTTTCTTT. Protein sequence: CASSLGGGGNTEAFF.

The chain recombines TRBV12-5 with TRBJ1-5, with 7 bases matching TRBD1. The CDR3 sequence is 18 residues long. Germline values: CDR1 LGHNT, CDR2 FRNRAP. The V gene end was trimmed by 1 base and the J gene end by 0 bases; junction bases not matched to a gene: 9. The CDR3 spells CASGLGPGGSYSNQPQHF. DNA for the CDR3: TGTGCTAGTGGTTTGGGGCCAGGGGGTTCATATAGCAATCAGCCCCAGCATTTT. The complete variable domain, with remaining parts taken from reference TRBV12-5 and TRBJ1-5, reads DARVTQTPRHKVTEMGQEVTMRCQPILGHNTVFWYRQTMMQGLELLAYFRNRAPLDDSGMPKDRFSAEMPDATLATLKIQPSEPRDSAVYFCASGLGPGGSYSNQPQHFGDGTRLSIL.

Only a few counts were recorded for this clone. The same CDR3 also results from other DNA sequences found in this sample. The chain links TRBV2 to TRBJ2-3, with 12 positions matching TRBD2. The CDR3 consists of 15 residues. Losses at the gene ends were 6 bases for V and 4 bases for J; bases not matched to a gene: 5. CDR1 SNHLY and CDR2 FYNNEI come from the germline V gene. Written as DNA, the CDR3 is TGTGCCAGCAGGCCCCTAGCGGGAGGGGCAGATACGCAGTATTTT. Translating it yields CASRPLAGGADTQYF.

The CDR3 nucleotides are TGCGCCAGCAGTGAGGCGCAGGGAGGGCTGTACGAGCAGTACTTC. Amino acid sequence: CASSEAQGGLYEQYF. The rearrangement joins TRBV10-2 to TRBJ2-7; TRBD2 aligns across 7 bases. This CDR3 has 15 residues. CDR1 is WSHSY and CDR2 is SAAADI in the germline V gene. After removal of 2 bases from V and 4 bases from J, the junction contained 8 bases not matched to a gene.

This clone was counted once. The gene calls are TRBV19 and TRBJ2-7, with TRBD1 matching over 9 bases. This CDR3 comprises 15 residues. Germline-derived CDR1 and CDR2 are LNHDA and SQIVND (reference sequence). V lost 7 bases, J lost 4 bases, and 11 bases stayed unmatched. Here the CDR3 reads CASTSGTGKGYEQYF. The CDR3 coding sequence is TGTGCCAGTACCTCCGGGACAGGGAAGGGTTACGAGCAGTACTTC.

V usage is TRBV11-1 and J usage is TRBJ2-5; TRBD1 or TRBD2 may be the D gene (6 bases each). V shed 5 bases and J shed 1 base, with 11 bases lying between them. Germline V gives CDR1 SGHAT, CDR2 FQDESV (reference sequence). This CDR3 has 14 residues. In nucleotides, the CDR3 is TGTGCCAGCAGCGCGGGACAAAGCCAAGAGACCCAGTACTTC. Translation: CASSAGQSQETQYF.

The V and J genes are TRBV30 and TRBJ1-5; D not resolved. Germline V gene lookup returns CDR1 GTSNPN and CDR2 SVGIG (reference sequence). V lost 0 bases, J lost 4 bases, and 13 bases lay in between. CDR3 length: 15 amino acids. Written as DNA, the CDR3 is TGTGCCTGGAGTGTAGAGGTATCGGGGAATCAGCCCCAGCATTTT. Translated: CAWSVEVSGNQPQHF.

The V and J genes are TRBV27 and TRBJ1-5; D may be TRBD1 (6 bases). This CDR3 is 17 amino acids long. The germline V gene encodes CDR1 MNHEY and CDR2 SMNVEV (reference sequence). V lost 4 bases, J lost 7 bases, and 23 bases lay in between. The CDR3, as DNA: TGTGCCAGCAGTTCCCACCCGGGGACACAGGGCGGGCAGCCCCAGCATTTT. This codes for CASSSHPGTQGGQPQHF.

The genes are TRBV9 and TRBJ2-2; TRBD2 matches 7 bases. This CDR3 spans 14 amino acids. Germline CDR1 reads SGDLS; CDR2 reads YYNGEE. With V trimmed by 3 bases and J by 5 bases, 4 bases remained unmatched. CDR3 nucleotides: TGTGCCAGCAGCGGTTATAGCGGGACCGGGGAGCTGTTTTTT. Protein product: CASSGYSGTGELFF. The complete variable domain, with remaining parts taken from reference TRBV9 and TRBJ2-2, reads DSGVTQTPKHLITATGQRVTLRCSPRSGDLSVYWYQQSLDQGLQFLIQYYNGEERAKGNILERFSAQQFPDLHSELNLSSLELGDSALYFCASSGYSGTGELFFGEGSRLTVL.

In its sample, this clone was seen a few times. The J gene is TRBJ2-2, the V gene TRBV2; D is ambiguous. Trimming took 8 bases from V and 7 from J, leaving 8 bases between them. CDR1 is SNHLY, CDR2 FYNNEI, per germline. The CDR3 extends over 11 amino acids. The CDR3 DNA sequence: TGTGCCAGCTTGATAAGCGGGGAGCTGTTTTTT. It codes for CASLISGELFF.

In DNA, the CDR3 is TGTGCCAGCAGTGAAGAACTAGCGATAGCCAAAAACATTCAGTACTTC. Protein: CASSEELAIAKNIQYF. The chain combines TRBV2 with TRBJ2-4; 7 bases align to TRBD2. Germline-derived CDR1 and CDR2 are SNHLY and FYNNEI. The CDR3 consists of 16 residues. Losses at the gene ends were 1 base for V and 0 bases for J; bases not matched to a gene: 3.

This clone was seen only a few times. The chain carries TRBV28 and TRBJ2-1; 7 bases are shared with TRBD2. Trimming took 2 bases from V and 3 from J; bases not matched to a gene: 10. Looked up from germline, CDR1 is MDHEN and CDR2 is SYDVKM. This CDR3 comprises 17 residues. For the CDR3, the DNA is TGTGCCAGCAGTTTAAGGGCTAGCGGTTTGGTCTACAATGAGCAGTTCTTC. Its protein is CASSLRASGLVYNEQFF.

This chain links TRBV6-1 with TRBJ2-1; D gene uncertain. V gave up 1 base and J gave up 2 bases, with 9 bases separating them. The germline gives CDR1 MNHNS, CDR2 SASEGT. The CDR3 sequence is 15 residues long. The CDR3 region has the DNA TGTGCCAGCAGTGAAGGGGGTGGGGCCTACAATGAGCAGTTCTTC. It codes for CASSEGGGAYNEQFF.

The rearrangement links TRBV27 to TRBJ2-3, with D unclear. This CDR3 has 12 residues. The V gene lost 3 bases and the J gene lost 4 bases, with 5 bases spanning the gap. The germline V gene encodes CDR1 MNHEY and CDR2 SMNVEV (reference sequence). CDR3 nucleotides: TGTGCCAGCAGTTTCGGCCCAGATACGCAGTATTTT. Translating it yields CASSFGPDTQYF.

This chain uses TRBV28 with TRBJ2-7; tentative D call: TRBD2 (6 bases). Germline V gives CDR1 MDHEN, CDR2 SYDVKM. V lost 5 bases and J lost 0, with 17 bases in between. CDR3 length: 16 residues. The chain's CDR3 is CASSTISSAFSYEQYF. Written as DNA, the CDR3 is TGTGCCAGCAGTACCATTTCTAGCGCCTTCTCCTACGAGCAGTACTTC.

This chain links TRBV9 with TRBJ2-7; D call uncertain. From germline, CDR1 is SGDLS and CDR2 YYNGEE. The CDR3 runs to 14 residues. With 2 bases removed from V and 2 bases from J, the gap between germline ends came to 11 bases. This CDR3 reads CASSVATHPYEQYF. The DNA of the CDR3 is TGTGCCAGCAGCGTCGCCACACATCCCTACGAGCAGTACTTC.

The chain joins TRBV4-3 to TRBJ1-5, with 9 bases that match TRBD1. The CDR3 totals 16 residues. CDR1 and CDR2 (germline): LGHNA, YSLEER. V dropped 4 bases and J dropped 2; count of bases not matched to a gene: 6. The chain's CDR3 is CASSRTGEAGNQPQHF. CDR3 DNA sequence: TGCGCCAGCAGCCGGACAGGGGAGGCTGGCAATCAGCCCCAGCATTTT.

The chain employs TRBV6-1 and TRBJ1-2; perhaps TRBD1 as D (6 bases). Germline assignment: CDR1 MNHNS and CDR2 SASEGT. This CDR3 spans 13 amino acids. V lost 6 bases and J 3 bases, leaving 11 bases between the germline ends. The CDR3 region is CASRVGQYYGYTF. The CDR3 DNA follows: TGTGCCAGCAGGGTAGGACAGTACTATGGCTACACCTTC.

This rearrangement joins TRBV10-3 to TRBJ2-7; D may be TRBD1 or TRBD2 (5 bases each). Trimming left V 7 bases short and J 5 bases short, with 18 bases between. Per germline, CDR1 ENHRY and CDR2 SYGVKD. The CDR3 spans 14 residues. In DNA, the CDR3 is TGTGCCATCACCGTGGGGACCTCGTCGCACGAGCAGTACTTC. It is translated as CAITVGTSSHEQYF.

This clone is a singleton in its sample. Other DNA sequences in this sample translate to the same CDR3. This rearrangement joins TRBV20-1 to TRBJ1-2; no clear D. Germline V gives CDR1 DFQATT, CDR2 SNEGSKA (reference sequence). This CDR3 region has 11 residues. Deletions cut 0 bases from V and 5 bases from J, with 4 bases between. CDR3 sequence (DNA): TGCAGTGCTAGAGATCCGTATGGCTACACCTTC. Amino acid sequence: CSARDPYGYTF.

The chain carries TRBV14 and TRBJ1-1; unclear D gene. CDR3 length: 13 amino acids. V gave up 3 bases and J gave up 3 bases, with 8 bases separating them. Germline CDR1 and CDR2: SGHDN and FVKESK. CDR3 sequence reads: CASSHNTYTEAFF. The CDR3 DNA sequence: TGTGCCAGCAGCCATAACACTTACACTGAAGCTTTCTTT.

V gene TRBV9 combines with J gene TRBJ1-2, with D possibly TRBD1 on 5 matching bases. The germline V gene has CDR1 SGDLS and CDR2 YYNGEE. The CDR3 has 17 amino acids. V gave up 0 bases and J gave up 2 bases, with 17 bases separating them. The CDR3 DNA follows: TGTGCCAGCAGCGTAGTAGGGGCTGGGGCGGAGAACTATGGCTACACCTTC. The encoded protein is CASSVVGAGAENYGYTF.